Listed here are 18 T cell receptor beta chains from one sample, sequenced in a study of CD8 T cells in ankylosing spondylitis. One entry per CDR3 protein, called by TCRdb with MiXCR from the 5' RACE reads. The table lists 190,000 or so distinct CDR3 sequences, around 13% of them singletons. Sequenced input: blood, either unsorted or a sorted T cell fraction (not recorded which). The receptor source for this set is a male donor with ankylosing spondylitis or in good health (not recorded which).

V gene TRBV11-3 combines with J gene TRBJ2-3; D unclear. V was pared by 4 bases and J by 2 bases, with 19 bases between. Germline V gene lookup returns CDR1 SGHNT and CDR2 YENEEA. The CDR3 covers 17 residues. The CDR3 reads CASSSGLYGYNTDTQYF. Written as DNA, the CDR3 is TGTGCCAGCAGCTCCGGTTTATACGGGTACAACACAGATACGCAGTATTTT.

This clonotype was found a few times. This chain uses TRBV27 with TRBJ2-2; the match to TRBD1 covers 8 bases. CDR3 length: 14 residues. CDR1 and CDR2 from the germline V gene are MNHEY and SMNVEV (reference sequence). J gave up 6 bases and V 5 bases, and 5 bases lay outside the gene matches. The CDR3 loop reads CASSPGTGPGELFF. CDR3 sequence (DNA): TGTGCCAGCAGTCCCGGGACAGGACCCGGGGAGCTGTTTTTT.

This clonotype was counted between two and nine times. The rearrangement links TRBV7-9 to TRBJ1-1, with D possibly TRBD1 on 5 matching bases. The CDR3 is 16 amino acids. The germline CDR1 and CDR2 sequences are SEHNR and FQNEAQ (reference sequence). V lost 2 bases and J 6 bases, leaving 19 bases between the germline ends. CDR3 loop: CASSLNEGEHSSEAFF. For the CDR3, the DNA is TGTGCCAGCAGCTTAAATGAAGGGGAGCACTCCTCTGAAGCTTTCTTT.

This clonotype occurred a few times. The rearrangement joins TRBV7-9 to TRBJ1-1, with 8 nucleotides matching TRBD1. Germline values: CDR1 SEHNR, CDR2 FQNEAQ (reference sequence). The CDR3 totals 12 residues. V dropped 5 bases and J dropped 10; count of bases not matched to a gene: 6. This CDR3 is CASSQGTGTAFF. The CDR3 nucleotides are TGTGCCAGCAGCCAGGGGACAGGCACAGCTTTCTTT. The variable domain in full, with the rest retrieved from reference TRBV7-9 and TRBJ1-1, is DTGVSQNPRHKITKRGQNVTFRCDPISEHNRLYWYRQTLGQGPEFLTYFQNEAQLEKSRLLSDRFSAERPKGSFSTLEIQRTEQGDSAMYLCASSQGTGTAFFGQGTRLTVV.

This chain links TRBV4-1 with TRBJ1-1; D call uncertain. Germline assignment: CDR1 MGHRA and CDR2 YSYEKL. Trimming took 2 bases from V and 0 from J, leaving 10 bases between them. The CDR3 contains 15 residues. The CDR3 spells CASSQTDWMNTEAFF. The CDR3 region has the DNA TGCGCCAGCAGCCAAACGGACTGGATGAACACTGAAGCTTTCTTT.

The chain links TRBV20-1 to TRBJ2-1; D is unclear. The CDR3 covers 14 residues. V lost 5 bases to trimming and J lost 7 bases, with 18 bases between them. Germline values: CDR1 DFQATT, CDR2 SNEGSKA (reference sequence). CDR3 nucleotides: TGCAGTGCTCTTACACAGAGAACGCTTAATGAGCAGTTCTTC. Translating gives CSALTQRTLNEQFF.

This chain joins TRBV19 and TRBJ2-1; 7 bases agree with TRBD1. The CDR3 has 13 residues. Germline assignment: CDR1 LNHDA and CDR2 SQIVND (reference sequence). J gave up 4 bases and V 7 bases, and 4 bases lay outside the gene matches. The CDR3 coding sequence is TGTGCCAGTACCGGGACAGTATACAATGAGCAGTTCTTC. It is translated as CASTGTVYNEQFF.

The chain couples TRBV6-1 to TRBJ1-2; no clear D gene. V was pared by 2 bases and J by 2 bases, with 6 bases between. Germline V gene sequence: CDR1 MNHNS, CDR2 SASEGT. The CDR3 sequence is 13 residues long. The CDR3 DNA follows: TGTGCCAGCAGTGAATTGTCAAACTATGGCTACACCTTC. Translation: CASSELSNYGYTF.

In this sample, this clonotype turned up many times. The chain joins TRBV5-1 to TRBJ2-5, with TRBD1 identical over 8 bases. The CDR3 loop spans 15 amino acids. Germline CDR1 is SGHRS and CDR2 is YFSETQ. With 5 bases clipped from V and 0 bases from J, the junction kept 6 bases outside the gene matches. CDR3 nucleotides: TGCGCCAGCAGTGCTGACAGGGGCGACCAAGAGACCCAGTACTTC. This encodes CASSADRGDQETQYF.

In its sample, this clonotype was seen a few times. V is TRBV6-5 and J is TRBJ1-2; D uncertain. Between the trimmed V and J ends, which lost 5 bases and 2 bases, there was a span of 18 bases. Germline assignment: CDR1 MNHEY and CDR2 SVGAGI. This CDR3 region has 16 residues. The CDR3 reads CASSHLGHSENYGYTF. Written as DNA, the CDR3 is TGTGCCAGCAGTCACCTAGGCCACTCCGAAAACTATGGCTACACCTTC.

The CDR3 loop is CASSSGTGVDEQFF. In DNA form, the CDR3 reads TGCGCCAGCAGCTCCGGGACAGGGGTAGATGAGCAGTTCTTC. The rearrangement links TRBV5-1 to TRBJ2-1; 10 nucleotides agree with TRBD1. The germline V gene encodes CDR1 SGHRS and CDR2 YFSETQ. The CDR3 is 14 residues long. V lost 3 bases to trimming and J lost 8 bases; unmatched junction nucleotides: 5.

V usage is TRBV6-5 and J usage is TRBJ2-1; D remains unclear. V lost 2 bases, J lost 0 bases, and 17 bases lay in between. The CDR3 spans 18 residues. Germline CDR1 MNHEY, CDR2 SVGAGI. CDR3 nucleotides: TGTGCCAGCAGTTACCCAACCGTAGGGCGTTCCTCCTACAATGAGCAGTTCTTC. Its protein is CASSYPTVGRSSYNEQFF.

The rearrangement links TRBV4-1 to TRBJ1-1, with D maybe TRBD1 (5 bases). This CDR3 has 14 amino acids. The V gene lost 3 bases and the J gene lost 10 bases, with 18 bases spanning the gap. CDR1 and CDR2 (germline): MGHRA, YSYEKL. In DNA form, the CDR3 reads TGCGCCAGCAGCCAGGATGGATTGGATGGGACAGCTTTCTTT. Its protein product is CASSQDGLDGTAFF.

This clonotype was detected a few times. CDR3 sequence reads: CASLGTSGRNEQFF. CDR3 DNA: TGTGCCAGCTTAGGGACTAGCGGGAGAAATGAGCAGTTCTTC. The chain employs TRBV6-1 and TRBJ2-1, with 14 bases lining up with TRBD2. Germline values: CDR1 MNHNS, CDR2 SASEGT. The CDR3 sequence is 14 residues long. The trim removed 8 bases at V and 7 bases at J, leaving 4 bases unmatched.

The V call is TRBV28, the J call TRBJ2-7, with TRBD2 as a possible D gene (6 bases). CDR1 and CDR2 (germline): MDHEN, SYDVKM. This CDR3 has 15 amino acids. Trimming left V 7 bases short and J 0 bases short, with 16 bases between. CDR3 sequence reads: CASTRRGYASYEQYF. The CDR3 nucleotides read TGTGCCAGCACTCGGCGGGGATACGCCTCCTACGAGCAGTACTTC.

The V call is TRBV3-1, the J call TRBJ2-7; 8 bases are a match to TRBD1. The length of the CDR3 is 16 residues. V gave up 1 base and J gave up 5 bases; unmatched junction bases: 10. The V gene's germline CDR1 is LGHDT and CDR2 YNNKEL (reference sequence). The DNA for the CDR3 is TGTGCCAGCAGCCAAGGTACCGGACAGGGTCTCCACGAGCAGTACTTC. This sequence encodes CASSQGTGQGLHEQYF.

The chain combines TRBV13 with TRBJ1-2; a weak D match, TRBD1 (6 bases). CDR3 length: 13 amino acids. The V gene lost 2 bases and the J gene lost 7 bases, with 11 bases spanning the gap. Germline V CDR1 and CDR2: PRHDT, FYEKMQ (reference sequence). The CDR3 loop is CASSLKGGSGYTF. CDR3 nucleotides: TGTGCCAGCAGCTTAAAGGGGGGAAGTGGCTACACCTTC.

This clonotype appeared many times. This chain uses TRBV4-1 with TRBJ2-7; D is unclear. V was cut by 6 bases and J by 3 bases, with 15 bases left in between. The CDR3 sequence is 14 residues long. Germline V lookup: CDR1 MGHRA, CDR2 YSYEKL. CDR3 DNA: TGCGCCAGCAGTCTCGGACCCTTTGACTACGAGCAGTACTTC. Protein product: CASSLGPFDYEQYF.